This TCR beta chain is from a study of blood T cell repertoires in COVID-19. Libraries were prepared by immunoSEQ multiplex PCR; TCRdb keeps only in-frame clonotypes and omits some of them. Of 350,000 or so clones listed, about 90% were seen once; the top ten hold roughly 1%. The CDR3 extends over 13 amino acids. Trimming at V came to 5 bases and at J to 7 bases, leaving 7 bases not matched to a gene. Specimen: PBMCs or T cells enriched from blood (not recorded which). The chain has TRBV12-3 or TRBV12-4 and TRBJ1-2, with 7 bases fitting TRBD1. This clonotype was obtained from a woman younger than 45 who had recovered from COVID-19. The CDR3 reads CASSPGGQAGYTF. In DNA form, the CDR3 reads TGTGCCAGCAGTCCGGGCGGACAGGCTGGCTACACCTTC.